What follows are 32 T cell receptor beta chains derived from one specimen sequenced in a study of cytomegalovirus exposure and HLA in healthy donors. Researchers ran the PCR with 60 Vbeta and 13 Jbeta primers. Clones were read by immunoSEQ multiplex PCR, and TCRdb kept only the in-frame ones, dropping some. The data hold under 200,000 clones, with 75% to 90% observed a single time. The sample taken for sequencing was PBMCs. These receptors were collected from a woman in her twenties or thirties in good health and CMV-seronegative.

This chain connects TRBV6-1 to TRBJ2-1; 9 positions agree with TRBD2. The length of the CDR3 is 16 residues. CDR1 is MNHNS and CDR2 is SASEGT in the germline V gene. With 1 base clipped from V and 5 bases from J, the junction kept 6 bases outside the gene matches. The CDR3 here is CASSEGKGLANNEQFF. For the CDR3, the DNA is TGTGCCAGCAGTGAAGGGAAGGGACTAGCAAACAATGAGCAGTTCTTC.

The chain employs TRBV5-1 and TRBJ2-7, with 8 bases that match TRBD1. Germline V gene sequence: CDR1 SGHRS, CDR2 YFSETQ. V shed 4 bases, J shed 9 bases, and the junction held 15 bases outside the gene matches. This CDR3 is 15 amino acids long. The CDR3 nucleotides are TGCGCCAGCAGCCCCCGACAGGGGAGCCTTTTGGGGCAGTACTTC. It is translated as CASSPRQGSLLGQYF.

The CDR3 nucleotides are TGTGCCAGCAGTTTGGGACAGGGGAGGTACGAGCAGTACTTC. Residues: CASSLGQGRYEQYF. The V gene is TRBV27, the J gene TRBJ2-7, with 10 bases aligning to TRBD1. J was trimmed by 4 bases and V by 3 bases; bases with no gene match: 3. The germline V gene has CDR1 MNHEY and CDR2 SMNVEV (reference sequence). CDR3 length: 14 residues.

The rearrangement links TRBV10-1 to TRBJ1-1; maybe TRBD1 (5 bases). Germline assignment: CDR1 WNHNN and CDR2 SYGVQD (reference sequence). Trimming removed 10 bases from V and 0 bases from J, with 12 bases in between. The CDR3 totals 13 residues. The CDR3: CATRQNMNTEAFF. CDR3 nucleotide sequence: TGCGCCACTAGACAGAACATGAACACTGAAGCTTTCTTT.

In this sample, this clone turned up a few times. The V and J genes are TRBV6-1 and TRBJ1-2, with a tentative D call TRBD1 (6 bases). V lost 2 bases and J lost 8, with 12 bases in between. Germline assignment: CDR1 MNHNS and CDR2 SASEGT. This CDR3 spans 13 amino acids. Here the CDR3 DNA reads TGTGCCAGCAGTGAATCTGGGGGCGGAGGCTACACCTTC. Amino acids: CASSESGGGGYTF.

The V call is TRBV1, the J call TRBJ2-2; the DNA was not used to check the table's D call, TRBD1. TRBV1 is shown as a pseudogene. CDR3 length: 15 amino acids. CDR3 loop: CTSSHQTGAPGELFF. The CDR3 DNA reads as TGCACCAGCAGCCACCAAACAGGGGCGCCCGGGGAGCTGTTTTTT.

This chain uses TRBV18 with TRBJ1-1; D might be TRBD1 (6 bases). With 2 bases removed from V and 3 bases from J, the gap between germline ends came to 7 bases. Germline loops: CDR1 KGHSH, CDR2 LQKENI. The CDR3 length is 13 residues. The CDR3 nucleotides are TGTGCCAGCTCACCAAGGACAGACACTGAAGCTTTCTTT. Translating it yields CASSPRTDTEAFF.

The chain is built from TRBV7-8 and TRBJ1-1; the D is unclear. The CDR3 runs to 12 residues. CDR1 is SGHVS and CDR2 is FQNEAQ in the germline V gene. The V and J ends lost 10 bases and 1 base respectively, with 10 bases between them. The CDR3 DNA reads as TGTGCCATTAGCATGGGGAACACTGAAGCTTTCTTT. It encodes CAISMGNTEAFF.

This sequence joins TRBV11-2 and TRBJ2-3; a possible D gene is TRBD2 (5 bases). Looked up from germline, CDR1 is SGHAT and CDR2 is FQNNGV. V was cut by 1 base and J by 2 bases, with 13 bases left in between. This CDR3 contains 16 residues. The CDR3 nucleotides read TGTGCCAGCAGCTTAGTAGTTTCTAGCAACACAGATACGCAGTATTTT. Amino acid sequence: CASSLVVSSNTDTQYF. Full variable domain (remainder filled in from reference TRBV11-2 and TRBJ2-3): EAGVAQSPRYKIIEKRQSVAFWCNPISGHATLYWYQQILGQGPKLLIQFQNNGVVDDSQLPKDRFSAERLKGVDSTLKIQPAKLEDSAVYLCASSLVVSSNTDTQYFGPGTRLTVL.

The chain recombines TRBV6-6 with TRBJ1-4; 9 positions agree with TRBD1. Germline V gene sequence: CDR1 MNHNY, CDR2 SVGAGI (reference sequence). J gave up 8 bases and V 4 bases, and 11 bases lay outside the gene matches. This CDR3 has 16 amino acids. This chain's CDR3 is CASSSSSGQGGEKLFF. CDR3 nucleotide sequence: TGTGCCAGCAGTTCCTCCTCGGGACAGGGTGGAGAAAAACTGTTTTTT.

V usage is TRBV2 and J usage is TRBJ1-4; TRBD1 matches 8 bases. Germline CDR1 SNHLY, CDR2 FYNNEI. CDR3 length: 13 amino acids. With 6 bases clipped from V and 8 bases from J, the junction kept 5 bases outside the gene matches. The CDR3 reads CASRGTGDEKLFF. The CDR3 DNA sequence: TGTGCCAGCAGGGGGACAGGCGACGAAAAACTGTTTTTT.

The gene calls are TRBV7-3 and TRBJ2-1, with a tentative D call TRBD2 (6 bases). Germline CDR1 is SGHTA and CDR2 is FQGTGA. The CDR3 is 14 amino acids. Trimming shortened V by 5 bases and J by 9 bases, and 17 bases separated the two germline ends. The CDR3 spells CASSLATASAEQFF. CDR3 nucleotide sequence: TGTGCCAGCAGCCTCGCCACGGCTAGCGCTGAGCAGTTCTTC.

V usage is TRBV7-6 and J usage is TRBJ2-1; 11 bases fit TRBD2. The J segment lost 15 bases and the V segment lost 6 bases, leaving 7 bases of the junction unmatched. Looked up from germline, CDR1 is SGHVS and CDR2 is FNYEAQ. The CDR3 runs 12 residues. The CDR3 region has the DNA TGTGCCAGCAGTTTTCTAGCGGGGGGCTTGTTCTTC. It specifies CASSFLAGGLFF.

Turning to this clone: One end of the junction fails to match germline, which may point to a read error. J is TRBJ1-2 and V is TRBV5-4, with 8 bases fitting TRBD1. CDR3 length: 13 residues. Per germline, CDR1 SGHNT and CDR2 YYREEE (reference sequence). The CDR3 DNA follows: TGTGCCAGCAGCGCCGGACAGGGCCATGGCTACCCCTTC. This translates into CASSAGQGHGYPF.

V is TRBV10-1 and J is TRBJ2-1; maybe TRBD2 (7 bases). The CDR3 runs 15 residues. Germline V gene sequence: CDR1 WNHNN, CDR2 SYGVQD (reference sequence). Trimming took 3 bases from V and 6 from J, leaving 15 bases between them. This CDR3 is CASSEGGGAINEQFF. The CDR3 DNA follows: TGCGCCAGCAGTGAAGGTGGGGGGGCCATCAATGAGCAGTTCTTC.

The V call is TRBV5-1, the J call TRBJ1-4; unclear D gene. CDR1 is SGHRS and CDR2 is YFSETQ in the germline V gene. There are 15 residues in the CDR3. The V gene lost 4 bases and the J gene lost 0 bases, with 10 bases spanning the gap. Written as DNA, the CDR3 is TGCGCCAGCAGCCCTCTAACAGCAACTAATGAAAAACTGTTTTTT. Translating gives CASSPLTATNEKLFF.

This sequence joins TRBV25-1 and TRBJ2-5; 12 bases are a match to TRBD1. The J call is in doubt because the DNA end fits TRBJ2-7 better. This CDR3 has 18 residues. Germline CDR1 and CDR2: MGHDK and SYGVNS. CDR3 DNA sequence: TGTGCCAGCAGTGAATACGGGACAGGGGGCAAGGGCTCCTACGAGCAGTACTTC. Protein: CASSEYGTGGKGSYEQYF.

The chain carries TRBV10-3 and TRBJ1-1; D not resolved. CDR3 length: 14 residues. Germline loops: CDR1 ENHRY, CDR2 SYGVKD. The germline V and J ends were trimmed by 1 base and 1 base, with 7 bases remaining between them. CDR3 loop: CAISELRENTEAFF. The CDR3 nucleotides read TGTGCCATCAGTGAGTTGAGAGAGAACACTGAAGCTTTCTTT.

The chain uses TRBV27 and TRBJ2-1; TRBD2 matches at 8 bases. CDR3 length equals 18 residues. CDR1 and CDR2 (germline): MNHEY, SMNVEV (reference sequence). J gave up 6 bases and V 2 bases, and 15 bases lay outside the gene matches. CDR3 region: CASSLPGLAPAAANEQFF. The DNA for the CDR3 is TGTGCCAGCAGTTTACCTGGACTAGCTCCGGCGGCTGCCAATGAGCAGTTCTTC.

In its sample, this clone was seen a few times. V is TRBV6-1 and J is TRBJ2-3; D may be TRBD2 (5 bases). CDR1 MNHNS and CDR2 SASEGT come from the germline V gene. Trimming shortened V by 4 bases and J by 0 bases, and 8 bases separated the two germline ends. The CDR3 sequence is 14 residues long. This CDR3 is CASSGLASTDTQYF. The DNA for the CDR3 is TGTGCCAGCAGTGGCCTAGCTAGCACAGATACGCAGTATTTT.

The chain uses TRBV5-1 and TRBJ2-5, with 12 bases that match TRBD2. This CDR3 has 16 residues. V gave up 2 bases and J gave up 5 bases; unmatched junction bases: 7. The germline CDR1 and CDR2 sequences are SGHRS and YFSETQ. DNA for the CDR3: TGCGCCAGCAGCTTAGGACTAGCGGGGCTCGGGGAGACCCAGTACTTC. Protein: CASSLGLAGLGETQYF.

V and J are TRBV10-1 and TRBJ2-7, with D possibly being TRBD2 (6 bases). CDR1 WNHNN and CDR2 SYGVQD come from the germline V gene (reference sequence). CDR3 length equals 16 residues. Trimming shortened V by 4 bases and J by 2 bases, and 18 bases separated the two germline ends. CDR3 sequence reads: CASSVAAGTPTYEQYF. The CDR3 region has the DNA TGCGCCAGCAGTGTCGCAGCCGGGACTCCCACCTACGAGCAGTACTTC.

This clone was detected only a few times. Here the CDR3 reads CASSLGPLTGSTGELFF. DNA of the CDR3: TGCGCCAGCAGCTTGGGCCCCCTGACAGGGAGCACCGGGGAGCTGTTTTTT. The chain links TRBV5-1 to TRBJ2-2, with 7 bases matching TRBD1. The V gene's germline CDR1 is SGHRS and CDR2 YFSETQ. Trimming removed 0 bases from V and 4 bases from J; junction bases left unmatched: 9. The CDR3 is 17 residues long.

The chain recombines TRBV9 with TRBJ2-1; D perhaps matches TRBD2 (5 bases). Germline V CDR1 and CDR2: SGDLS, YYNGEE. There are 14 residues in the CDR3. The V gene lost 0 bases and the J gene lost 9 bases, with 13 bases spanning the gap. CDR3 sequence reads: CASSVEGGRSEQFF. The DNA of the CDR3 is TGTGCCAGCAGCGTAGAGGGCGGGCGAAGTGAGCAGTTCTTC.

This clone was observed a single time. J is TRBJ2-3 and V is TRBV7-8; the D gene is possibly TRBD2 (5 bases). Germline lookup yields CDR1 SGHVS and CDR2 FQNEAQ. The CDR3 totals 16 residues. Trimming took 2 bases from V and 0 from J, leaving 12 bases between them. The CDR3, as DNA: TGTGCCAGCAGCTTACTAACCGGGGTGAGCACAGATACGCAGTATTTT. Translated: CASSLLTGVSTDTQYF.

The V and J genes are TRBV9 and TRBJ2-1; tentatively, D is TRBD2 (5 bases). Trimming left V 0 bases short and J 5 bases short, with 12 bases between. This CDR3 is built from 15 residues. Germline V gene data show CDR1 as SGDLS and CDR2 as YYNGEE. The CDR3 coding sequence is TGTGCCAGCAGCGTAGTACCGGGAATCAACAATGAGCAGTTCTTC. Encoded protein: CASSVVPGINNEQFF.

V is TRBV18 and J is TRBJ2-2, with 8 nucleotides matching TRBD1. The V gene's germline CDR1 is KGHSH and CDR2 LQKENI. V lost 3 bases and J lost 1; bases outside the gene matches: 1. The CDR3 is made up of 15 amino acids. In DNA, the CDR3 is TGTGCCAGCTCACCGGGACAGGTGAACACCGGGGAGCTGTTTTTT. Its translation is CASSPGQVNTGELFF.

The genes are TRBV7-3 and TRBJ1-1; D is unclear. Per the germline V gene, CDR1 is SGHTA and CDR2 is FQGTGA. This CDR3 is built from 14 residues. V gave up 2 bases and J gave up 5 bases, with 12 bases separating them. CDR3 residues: CASSLEGPQTEAFF. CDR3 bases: TGTGCCAGCAGCTTAGAGGGTCCCCAAACTGAAGCTTTCTTT.

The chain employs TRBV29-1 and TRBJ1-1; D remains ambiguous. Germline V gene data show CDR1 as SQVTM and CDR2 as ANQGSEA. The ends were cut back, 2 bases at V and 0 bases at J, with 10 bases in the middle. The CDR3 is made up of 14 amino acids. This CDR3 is CSVENPTVNTEAFF. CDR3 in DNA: TGCAGCGTTGAAAACCCTACAGTGAACACTGAAGCTTTCTTT.

Here the CDR3 reads CAWSRGYGYTF. CDR3 in DNA: TGTGCCTGGAGTAGGGGATATGGCTACACCTTC. The chain has TRBV30 and TRBJ1-2; weak D call: TRBD1 (5 bases). There are 11 residues in the CDR3. From germline, CDR1 is GTSNPN and CDR2 SVGIG (reference sequence). V dropped 2 bases and J dropped 5 bases, with 6 bases sitting between them. Looking up the rest from reference TRBV30 and TRBJ1-2 gives the full variable domain: SQTIHQWPATLVQPVGSPLSLECTVEGTSNPNLYWYRQAAGRGLQLLFYSVGIGQISSEVPQNLSASRPQDRQFILSSKKLLLSDSGFYLCAWSRGYGYTFGSGTRLTVV.

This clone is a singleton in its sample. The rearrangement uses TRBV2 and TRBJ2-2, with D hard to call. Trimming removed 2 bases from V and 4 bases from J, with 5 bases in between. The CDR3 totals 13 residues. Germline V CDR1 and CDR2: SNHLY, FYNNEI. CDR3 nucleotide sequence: TGTGCCAGCAGTGAAACTCCCACCGGGGAGCTGTTTTTT. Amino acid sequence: CASSETPTGELFF.

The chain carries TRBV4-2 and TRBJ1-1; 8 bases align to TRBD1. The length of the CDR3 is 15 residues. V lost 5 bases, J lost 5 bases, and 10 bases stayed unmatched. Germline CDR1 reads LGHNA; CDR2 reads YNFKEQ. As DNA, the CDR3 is TGTGCCAGCAGCTACGAAGGACAGGGTGATACTGAAGCTTTCTTT. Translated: CASSYEGQGDTEAFF.